Given below is one T cell receptor (beta chain) in context. This sample was included in a study of blood T cell repertoires in COVID-19. Assay used: immunoSEQ multiplex PCR; TCRdb lists only in-frame clones, some missing. This sample has about 110,000 clones; about three quarters occur once, and the top ten carry roughly 4%. Trimming took 0 bases from V and 4 from J, leaving 9 bases between them. CDR1 and CDR2 (germline): LNHNV, YYDKDF (reference sequence). The CDR3 totals 14 residues. This receptor was taken from a man aged 70-80 years with acute or convalescent COVID-19. The rearrangement uses TRBV15 and TRBJ1-1, with unresolved D. Sequences were obtained from peripheral blood. The CDR3 region is CATSRDYTSTEAFF. The CDR3 DNA reads TGTGCCACCAGCAGAGATTACACCTCCACTGAAGCTTTCTTT.